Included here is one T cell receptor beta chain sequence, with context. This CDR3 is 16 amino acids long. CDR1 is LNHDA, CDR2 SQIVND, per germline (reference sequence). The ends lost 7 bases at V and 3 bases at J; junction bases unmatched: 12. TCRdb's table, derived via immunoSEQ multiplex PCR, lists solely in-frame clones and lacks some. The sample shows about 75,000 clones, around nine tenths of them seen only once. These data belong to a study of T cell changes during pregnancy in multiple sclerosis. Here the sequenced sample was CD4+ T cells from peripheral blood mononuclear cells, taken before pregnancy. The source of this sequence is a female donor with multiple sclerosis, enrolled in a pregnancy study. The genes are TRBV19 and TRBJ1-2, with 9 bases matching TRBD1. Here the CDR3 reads CASTHFGQGRDYGYTF. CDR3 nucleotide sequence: TGTGCCAGTACCCACTTTGGACAGGGGCGAGACTATGGCTACACCTTC. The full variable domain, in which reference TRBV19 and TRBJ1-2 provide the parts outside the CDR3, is DGGITQSPKYLFRKEGQNVTLSCEQNLNHDAMYWYRQDPGQGLRLIYYSQIVNDFQKGDIAEGYSVSREKKESFPLTVTSAQKNPTAFYLCASTHFGQGRDYGYTFGSGTRLTVV.